The source of this T cell receptor beta chain is a study of OX40 agonist ivuxolimab in advanced cancers. Assay: immunoSEQ multiplex PCR; the TCRdb copy retains only in-frame clones and omits some. The data show 55,000 to 70,000 clones, roughly 80% seen once. To note about this clone: The germline gene is not matched at one end of the junction; a read error may be the cause.

Germline lookup yields CDR1 LNHDA and CDR2 SQIVND (reference sequence). This CDR3 spans 14 amino acids. The material was CD4+ or CD8+ T cells sorted from blood, obtained in a trial of the OX40 agonist ivuxolimab. The V and J genes are TRBV19 and TRBJ1-1; perhaps TRBD1 as D (5 bases). The sequence derives from an adult with an advanced solid tumor such as melanoma, head and neck, liver or kidney cancer. The CDR3 reads CASSKGRENPEAFF. The DNA for the CDR3 is TGTGCCAGTAGTAAGGGGAGGGAGAACCCTGAAGCTTTCTTT.